Shown below are 27 T cell receptor beta chains from a single sample sequenced in a study of T-cell reconstitution after alpha-beta-depleted transplantation in children. Unique molecular identifiers were incorporated during preparation of the TCRbeta library. One entry per CDR3 protein, called by TCRdb with MiXCR from the PCR reads. The table has about 420,000 distinct CDR3 sequences, about a sixth seen once; the top ten hold 29%. Sequenced material: PBMCs, mostly from graft donor cells, taken 360 days after TCRalphabeta/CD19-depleted stem cell transplant. The receptors derive from a boy younger than two who had a stem cell transplant for Wiskott-Aldrich syndrome, so the T cells may come from the graft donor.

This chain links TRBV15 with TRBJ2-7, with unresolved D. Deletions cut 5 bases from V and 5 bases from J, with 13 bases between. CDR1 and CDR2 from the germline V gene are LNHNV and YYDKDF (reference sequence). CDR3 length: 13 amino acids. The CDR3 bases are TGTGCCACCAGCCTTTTTGGAGAGGACGAGCAGTACTTC. Residues: CATSLFGEDEQYF.

This clonotype was detected a few times. The rearrangement joins TRBV20-1 to TRBJ2-5; D gene ambiguous. The CDR3 spans 13 residues. Germline lookup yields CDR1 DFQATT and CDR2 SNEGSKA (reference sequence). V was shortened by 4 bases and J by 2 bases, with 11 bases between the two germline ends. The CDR3 loop reads CSATKAIQETQYF. For the CDR3, the DNA is TGCAGTGCTACCAAGGCTATTCAAGAGACCCAGTACTTC.

This sequence joins TRBV27 and TRBJ2-2, with D unclear. The CDR3 is 13 residues long. The germline V and J ends were trimmed by 1 base and 7 bases, with 7 bases remaining between them. Germline V gene sequence: CDR1 MNHEY, CDR2 SMNVEV (reference sequence). The DNA of the CDR3 is TGTGCCAGCAGTTTATTAGCCCGCGGGGAGCTGTTTTTT. It encodes CASSLLARGELFF.

The rearrangement links TRBV7-2 to TRBJ2-5; a weak D match, TRBD1 (6 bases). The length of the CDR3 is 14 residues. Between the trimmed V and J ends, which lost 5 bases and 5 bases, there was a span of 15 bases. Germline-derived CDR1 and CDR2 are SGHTA and FQGNSA. The CDR3 protein is CASSPPAGEETQYF. The CDR3 coding sequence is TGTGCCAGCAGCCCTCCGGCAGGGGAGGAGACCCAGTACTTC.

This clonotype was seen only a few times. The chain links TRBV18 to TRBJ2-3; 9 nucleotides agree with TRBD2. The germline V gene encodes CDR1 KGHSH and CDR2 LQKENI. The CDR3 is 15 residues long. The junction had 7 bases not matched to a gene; V was cut back by 6 bases and J by 3 bases. CDR3 sequence reads: CASSSGLALTDTQYF. DNA of the CDR3: TGTGCCAGCTCGTCGGGACTAGCCCTGACAGATACGCAGTATTTT.

The CDR3 is CASSPTPGTGDRDEQFF. CDR3 DNA: TGTGCCAGCAGCCCCACACCCGGGACAGGGGATAGAGATGAGCAGTTCTTC. V is TRBV14 and J is TRBJ2-1; 10 bases line up with TRBD1. The V gene's germline CDR1 is SGHDN and CDR2 FVKESK. The CDR3 has 17 residues. The J segment lost 8 bases and the V segment lost 4 bases, leaving 14 bases of the junction unmatched.

The chain joins TRBV4-3 to TRBJ2-1; tentatively, D is TRBD2 (6 bases). Germline V lookup: CDR1 LGHNA, CDR2 YSLEER. The CDR3 is 16 amino acids. Trimming stripped 0 bases from V and 6 bases from J, with 15 bases between. CDR3 nucleotide sequence: TGCGCCAGCAGCCAAGAACGACTAGTTGGCGGCAATGAGCAGTTCTTC. It specifies CASSQERLVGGNEQFF.

The J gene is TRBJ2-1, the V gene TRBV6-2 or TRBV6-3; the D gene is possibly TRBD2 (6 bases). The CDR3 loop spans 17 amino acids. Germline CDR1 reads MNHEY; CDR2 reads SVGEGT. The V end lost 7 bases, the J end lost 0 bases, and 19 bases lay between the germline ends. The CDR3 nucleotides read TGTGCCAGCAATCCAACCTTAGGGCGGGGCTCCTACAATGAGCAGTTCTTC. This translates into CASNPTLGRGSYNEQFF.

This clonotype has a handful of counts. The chain uses TRBV12-3 or TRBV12-4 and TRBJ2-4; perhaps TRBD2 as D (6 bases). The CDR3 has 13 residues. V was cut by 5 bases and J by 6 bases, with 11 bases left in between. The CDR3 spells CASSRLGLNIQYF. CDR3 nucleotide sequence: TGTGCCAGCAGTCGACTAGGATTAAACATTCAGTACTTC.

In its sample, this clonotype was seen a few times. The rearrangement joins TRBV10-3 to TRBJ2-3; 9 positions match TRBD2. V shed 4 bases and J 4 bases; nucleotides not matched to a gene: 3. Germline loops: CDR1 ENHRY, CDR2 SYGVKD. The CDR3 totals 14 residues. CDR3 sequence: CAISVTSGSDTQYF. The CDR3 nucleotides are TGTGCCATCAGTGTGACTAGCGGCTCAGATACGCAGTATTTT.

CDR3 in amino acids: CASSSDPFYTF. The CDR3 DNA follows: TGTGCCAGCAGCTCGGACCCGTTTTACACCTTC. V is TRBV7-9 and J is TRBJ1-2; D is unresolved. The CDR3 is made up of 11 amino acids. The V and J ends lost 4 bases and 11 bases respectively, with 11 bases between them. CDR1 is SEHNR and CDR2 is FQNEAQ in the germline V gene (reference sequence).

This clonotype was observed at least ten times. The chain is built from TRBV7-9 and TRBJ2-7; the D is unclear. The CDR3 has 14 amino acids. The germline V gene encodes CDR1 SEHNR and CDR2 FQNEAQ (reference sequence). With 3 bases removed from V and 2 bases from J, the gap between germline ends came to 11 bases. CDR3 sequence (DNA): TGTGCCAGCAGCTTGGGTGACGGTACCTACGAGCAGTACTTC. This translates into CASSLGDGTYEQYF.

This clonotype has at least ten counts. The gene calls are TRBV12-3 or TRBV12-4 and TRBJ2-3, with unresolved D. V was cut by 6 bases and J by 3 bases, with 4 bases left in between. This CDR3 spans 11 amino acids. The DNA of the CDR3 is TGTGCCAGCAGGCGAACAGATACGCAGTATTTT. Translated: CASRRTDTQYF.

This clonotype has more than one count but fewer than ten. This chain connects TRBV2 to TRBJ2-4; TRBD1 matches at 8 bases. CDR1 and CDR2 from the germline V gene are SNHLY and FYNNEI. V trimming: 9 bases; J trimming: 7 bases; junction bases outside the gene matches: 5. The CDR3 has 12 residues. The CDR3 loop is CARDRVENIQYF. CDR3 DNA sequence: TGTGCCAGGGACAGGGTGGAGAACATTCAGTACTTC.

In this sample, this clonotype turned up a few times. V usage is TRBV13 and J usage is TRBJ1-5; possible D gene TRBD1, 5 bases. The V end was cut by 0 bases, the J end by 4 bases, with 7 bases between. CDR1 is PRHDT, CDR2 FYEKMQ, per germline (reference sequence). This CDR3 region has 14 residues. Here the CDR3 DNA reads TGTGCCAGCAGCTTAGGAGGGGCGAATCAGCCCCAGCATTTT. It encodes CASSLGGANQPQHF.

This clonotype was detected a few times. The genes are TRBV5-1 and TRBJ2-5, with TRBD1 identical over 7 bases. The CDR3 runs to 16 residues. Germline values: CDR1 SGHRS, CDR2 YFSETQ. Unmatched junction bases numbered 6, after V lost 0 bases and J lost 1 base. DNA of the CDR3: TGCGCCAGCAGCTTGGTCCGGGACAGCGCCCAAGAGACCCAGTACTTC. Residues: CASSLVRDSAQETQYF.

This clonotype was counted only a few times. V gene TRBV4-1 combines with J gene TRBJ2-1; 12 bases are shared with TRBD2. This CDR3 has 15 amino acids. CDR1 and CDR2 from the germline V gene are MGHRA and YSYEKL. V lost 5 bases and J lost 4; bases outside the gene matches: 3. The CDR3 protein is CASSWTSGTYNEQFF. DNA of the CDR3: TGCGCCAGCAGCTGGACTAGCGGGACTTACAATGAGCAGTTCTTC.

This chain joins TRBV9 and TRBJ1-2; TRBD1 matches at 9 bases. J gave up 3 bases and V 0 bases, and 6 bases lay outside the gene matches. The CDR3 covers 16 residues. Germline V gene sequence: CDR1 SGDLS, CDR2 YYNGEE. The CDR3 DNA is TGTGCCAGCAGCGTAGAGATACAGGGGGCAGACTATGGCTACACCTTC. Translation: CASSVEIQGADYGYTF.

The CDR3 loop reads CATSGEHTNTGELFF. The CDR3 DNA reads TGTGCCACCAGTGGGGAACATACGAACACCGGGGAGCTGTTTTTT. This rearrangement joins TRBV24-1 to TRBJ2-2; D is undetermined. The CDR3 sequence is 15 residues long. CDR1 is KGHDR and CDR2 is SFDVKD in the germline V gene. The V end was cut by 5 bases, the J end by 0 bases, with 9 bases between.

The rearrangement uses TRBV12-3 or TRBV12-4 and TRBJ2-5, with 10 positions matching TRBD2. After removal of 5 bases from V and 5 bases from J, the junction contained 11 bases not matched to a gene. The CDR3 runs 16 residues. The CDR3: CASSNKREGRLETQYF. DNA of the CDR3: TGTGCCAGCAGTAACAAGCGGGAGGGCCGCCTCGAGACCCAGTACTTC.

The chain joins TRBV2 to TRBJ2-1, with unresolved D. This CDR3 spans 15 amino acids. Germline V CDR1 and CDR2: SNHLY, FYNNEI. V dropped 2 bases and J dropped 11 bases, with 19 bases sitting between them. Written as DNA, the CDR3 is TGTGCCAGCAGTGAACCTATTAACGGTCTCAGTCAGCAGTTCTTC. It is translated as CASSEPINGLSQQFF. The full variable domain, rest sourced from reference TRBV2 and TRBJ2-1, is EPEVTQTPSHQVTQMGQEVILRCVPISNHLYFYWYRQILGQKVEFLVSFYNNEISEKSEIFDDQFSVERPDGSNFTLKIRSTKLEDSAMYFCASSEPINGLSQQFFGPGTRLTVL.

The sample holds a few counts of this clonotype. The chain carries TRBV5-6 and TRBJ2-7; D gene unclear. Germline V gives CDR1 SGHDT, CDR2 YYEEEE. The CDR3 is 13 amino acids. V lost 4 bases to trimming and J lost 3 bases, with 11 bases between them. CDR3 residues: CASSLPSIYEQYF. In DNA form, the CDR3 reads TGTGCCAGCAGCCTTCCGTCCATCTACGAGCAGTACTTC.

J is TRBJ2-3 and V is TRBV7-2, with 8 bases matching TRBD2. Germline V CDR1 and CDR2: SGHTA, FQGNSA. With 5 bases clipped from V and 5 bases from J, the junction kept 9 bases outside the gene matches. This CDR3 contains 15 residues. DNA of the CDR3: TGTGCCAGCAGCACCCGGGGGGGCTCGGTAGATACGCAGTATTTT. Its protein product is CASSTRGGSVDTQYF.

This chain joins TRBV28 and TRBJ2-1; 9 nucleotides line up with TRBD1. The ends lost 6 bases at V and 4 bases at J; junction bases unmatched: 10. The CDR3 consists of 16 residues. Germline V gene lookup returns CDR1 MDHEN and CDR2 SYDVKM. CDR3 nucleotides: TGTGCCAGCAGACCAATCCCCGGGACAGGGTACAATGAGCAGTTCTTC. It codes for CASRPIPGTGYNEQFF.

The V call is TRBV28, the J call TRBJ1-6, with TRBD1 as a possible D gene (5 bases). Trimming shortened V by 5 bases and J by 0 bases, and 17 bases separated the two germline ends. This CDR3 has 18 amino acids. Germline-derived CDR1 and CDR2 are MDHEN and SYDVKM. This chain's CDR3 is CASSPPRKGSSYNSPLHF. CDR3 DNA: TGTGCCAGCAGTCCGCCGCGGAAGGGGAGCTCCTATAATTCACCCCTCCACTTT.

The chain joins TRBV7-9 to TRBJ2-1; TRBD2 matches at 7 bases. Germline CDR1 reads SEHNR; CDR2 reads FQNEAQ (reference sequence). After removal of 5 bases from V and 2 bases from J, the junction contained 6 bases not matched to a gene. This CDR3 is 15 amino acids long. In DNA form, the CDR3 reads TGTGCCAGCAGCCCCCTCGGGAGGACCTACAATGAGCAGTTCTTC. Its protein is CASSPLGRTYNEQFF.

In this sample, this clonotype turned up a few times. CDR3 DNA: TGCAGTGCTCCGCAGGGGCTGAACACTGAAGCTTTCTTT. Translating it yields CSAPQGLNTEAFF. This sequence joins TRBV20-1 and TRBJ1-1, with D perhaps TRBD1 (6 bases). The CDR3 is 13 amino acids. Looked up from germline, CDR1 is DFQATT and CDR2 is SNEGSKA (reference sequence). V shed 5 bases and J shed 0 bases, with 10 bases lying between them.